Listed here is a single T cell receptor beta chain. Its specificity is not known. The assay was immunoSEQ multiplex PCR, and TCRdb's table has in-frame clones only and misses some. This sample carries around 30,000 clones, approximately 85% of them seen once, and the ten largest clones take approximately 35%. Autologous stem cell transplantation was followed by relapse in every patient, and brentuximab vedotin exposure varied. This sample was taken from a study of PD-1 blockade in classical Hodgkin lymphoma. General study findings and limits: Compared with healthy donors, newly diagnosed patients reportedly showed lower baseline TCR diversity.

The CDR3 has 17 amino acids. Trimming stripped 4 bases from V and 3 bases from J, with 21 bases between. Germline V lookup: CDR1 LNHDA, CDR2 SQIVND (reference sequence). The V call is TRBV19, the J call TRBJ1-2; no clear D gene. Sample: peripheral blood mononuclear cells (PBMCs), taken at baseline. The receptor's source is a human donor with classical Hodgkin lymphoma. CDR3 protein: CASSTIPRTTADYGYTF. The CDR3 DNA reads as TGTGCCAGTAGTACCATTCCCCGAACGACGGCCGACTATGGCTACACCTTC.